This TCR beta chain was recovered during a study of shared clonotypes between healthy human individuals. On the study more broadly: Three plates each covered CD4 naive and memory; CD8 naive two, CD8 memory one. Study-wide points: For naive CD4 cells, 4% to 6% of clonotypes were shared across a handful of donors.

Genomic DNA belonging to each subset was distributed in equal measure over several immunoSEQ plates. Here immunoSEQ multiplex PCR was the method, and the copy in TCRdb shows in-frame clones only, minus some. Found here are roughly 2.5 million clones, 90% to 95% of them singletons; the top ten hold around 0.15%. The V end was cut by 0 bases, the J end by 0 bases, with 9 bases between. Germline CDR1 and CDR2: SGHRS and YFSETQ. The CDR3 extends over 15 amino acids. For this clone: Antigen: not known.

This sequence originates from a man between 18 and 29 years old in good health. Sequences were obtained from naive CD4+ T cells sorted from blood. Subset here: CD45RA+ positively selected. V and J are TRBV5-1 and TRBJ2-5; D is undetermined. This CDR3 reads CASSLAVGNQETQYF. CDR3 sequence (DNA): TGCGCCAGCAGCTTGGCCGTAGGGAACCAAGAGACCCAGTACTTC. Variable domain in full (rest from reference TRBV5-1 and TRBJ2-5): KAGVTQTPRYLIKTRGQQVTLSCSPISGHRSVSWYQQTPGQGLQFLFEYFSETQRNKGNFPGRFSGRQFSNSRSEMNVSTLELGDSALYLCASSLAVGNQETQYFGPGTRLLVL.